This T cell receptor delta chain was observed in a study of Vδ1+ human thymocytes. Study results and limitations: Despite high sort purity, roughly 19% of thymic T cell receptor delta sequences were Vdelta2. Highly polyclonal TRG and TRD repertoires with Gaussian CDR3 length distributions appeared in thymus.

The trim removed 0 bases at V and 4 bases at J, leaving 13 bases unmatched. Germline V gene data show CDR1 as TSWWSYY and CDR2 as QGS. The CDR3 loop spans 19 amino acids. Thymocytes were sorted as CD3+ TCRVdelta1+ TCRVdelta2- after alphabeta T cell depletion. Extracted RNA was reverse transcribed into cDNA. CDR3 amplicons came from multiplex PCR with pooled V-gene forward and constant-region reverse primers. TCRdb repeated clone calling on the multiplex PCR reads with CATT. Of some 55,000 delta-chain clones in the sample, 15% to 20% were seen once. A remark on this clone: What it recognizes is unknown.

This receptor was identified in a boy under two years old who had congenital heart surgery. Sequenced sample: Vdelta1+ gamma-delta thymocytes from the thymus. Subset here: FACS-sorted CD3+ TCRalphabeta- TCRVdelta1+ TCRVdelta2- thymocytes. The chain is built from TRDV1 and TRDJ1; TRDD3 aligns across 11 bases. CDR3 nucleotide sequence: TGTGCTCTTGGGGAACTGTGGGGTCTGGGGGATACCCTCCACGATAAACTCATCTTT. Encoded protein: CALGELWGLGDTLHDKLIF.